The present TCR beta chain was sequenced within a study of blood T cell repertoires in COVID-19. This CDR3 contains 17 residues. Germline trimming cut 3 bases from V and 4 bases from J; bases unmatched to any gene: 10. Germline assignment: CDR1 KGHSH and CDR2 LQKENI. Sequencing used immunoSEQ multiplex PCR; TCRdb keeps in-frame clones, though not all of them. The sample lists around 260,000 clones, about 87% seen once, with approximately 1.4% in the top ten. This clonotype was obtained from a woman in her thirties or forties who had recovered from COVID-19. Sample: peripheral blood. The rearrangement joins TRBV18 to TRBJ1-2; TRBD1 aligns across 11 bases. CDR3 bases: TGTGCCAGCTCACCGCCCCATCGGACAGGGGGCGTCTATGGCTACACCTTC. It is translated as CASSPPHRTGGVYGYTF.